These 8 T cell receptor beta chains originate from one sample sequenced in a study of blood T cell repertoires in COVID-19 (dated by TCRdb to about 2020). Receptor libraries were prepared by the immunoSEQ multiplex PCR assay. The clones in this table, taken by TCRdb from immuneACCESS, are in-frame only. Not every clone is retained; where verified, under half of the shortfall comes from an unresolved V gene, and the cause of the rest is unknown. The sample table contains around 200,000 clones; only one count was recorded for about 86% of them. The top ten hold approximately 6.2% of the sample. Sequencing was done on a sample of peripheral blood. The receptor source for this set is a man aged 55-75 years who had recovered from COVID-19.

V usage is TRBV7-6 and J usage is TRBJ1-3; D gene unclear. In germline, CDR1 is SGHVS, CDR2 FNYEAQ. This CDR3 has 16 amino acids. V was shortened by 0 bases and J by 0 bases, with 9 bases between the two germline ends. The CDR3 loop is CASSLAPTDSGNTIYF. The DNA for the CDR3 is TGTGCCAGCAGCTTAGCCCCCACAGACTCTGGAAACACCATATATTTT.

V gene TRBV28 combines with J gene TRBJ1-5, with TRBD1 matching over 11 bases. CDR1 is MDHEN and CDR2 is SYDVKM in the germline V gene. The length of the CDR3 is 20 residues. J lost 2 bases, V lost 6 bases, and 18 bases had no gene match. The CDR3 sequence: CASSPGTGGKWEYGNQPQHF. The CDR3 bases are TGTGCCAGCAGCCCCGGGACAGGGGGGAAGTGGGAATATGGCAATCAGCCCCAGCATTTT.

CDR3 sequence: CATSRGLGEQYF. CDR3 coding DNA: TGTGCCACCAGCAGGGGGCTAGGAGAGCAGTACTTC. This rearrangement joins TRBV15 to TRBJ2-7; the D gene is possibly TRBD1 (5 bases). CDR1 is LNHNV, CDR2 YYDKDF, per germline (reference sequence). The CDR3 sequence is 12 residues long. V lost 3 bases to trimming and J lost 7 bases, with 10 bases between them.

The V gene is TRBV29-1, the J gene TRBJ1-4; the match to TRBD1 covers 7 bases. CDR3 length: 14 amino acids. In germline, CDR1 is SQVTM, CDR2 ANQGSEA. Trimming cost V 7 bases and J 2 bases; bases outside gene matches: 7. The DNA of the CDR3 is TGCAGCGCCGCTGCGACAGGGACTAATGAAAAACTGTTTTTT. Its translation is CSAAATGTNEKLFF.

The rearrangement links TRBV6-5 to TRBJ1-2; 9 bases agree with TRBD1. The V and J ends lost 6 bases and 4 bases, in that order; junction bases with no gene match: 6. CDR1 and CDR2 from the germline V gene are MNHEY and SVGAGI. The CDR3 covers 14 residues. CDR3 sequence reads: CASSDGQGIYGYTF. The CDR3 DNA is TGTGCCAGCAGCGACGGACAGGGGATCTATGGCTACACCTTC.

The CDR3 bases are TGTGCCACCCGCGACCTAGACAGCTCCTACGAGCAGTACTTC. It codes for CATRDLDSSYEQYF. The J gene is TRBJ2-7, the V gene TRBV10-3; D is possibly TRBD1 (5 bases). The V gene lost 10 bases and the J gene lost 0 bases, with 16 bases spanning the gap. The CDR3 spans 14 residues. Germline-derived CDR1 and CDR2 are ENHRY and SYGVKD.

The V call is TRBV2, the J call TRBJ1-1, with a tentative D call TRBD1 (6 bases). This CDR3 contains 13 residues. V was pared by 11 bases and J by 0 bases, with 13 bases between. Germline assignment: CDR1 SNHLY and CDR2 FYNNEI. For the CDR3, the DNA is TGTGCCGGAACCGGACAGATGAACACTGAAGCTTTCTTT. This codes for CAGTGQMNTEAFF.

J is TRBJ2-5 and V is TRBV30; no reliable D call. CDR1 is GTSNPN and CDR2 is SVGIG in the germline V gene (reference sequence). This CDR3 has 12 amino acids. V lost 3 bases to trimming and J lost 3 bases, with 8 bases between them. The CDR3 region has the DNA TGTGCCTGGAGCCCCAGCGAAGAGACCCAGTACTTC. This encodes CAWSPSEETQYF.